This is a list of T cell receptor beta chains from one sample in a study of human T cells and chemical hapten exposure. In TCRdb, the RACE reads were re-called with MiXCR into one record per CDR3 protein. The table shows more than 85,000 distinct CDR3 sequences, with 9.5% to 11% occurring only once. Sequencing used whole blood, obtained in connection with sensitization to the hapten diphenylcyclopropenone (DPC). All receptors come from a middle-aged man with alopecia areata. Some clones in this sample may be carry-over from other donors' samples. The CDR3 runs from the conserved cysteine through the conserved F or W. The order of the fields is V gene, J gene, D gene, CDR3 length, clone size, CDR3 protein, CDR3 DNA. D genes are given only for firm matches. For some rows the clone size is stated as once, few or many, or as a class when expanded; others skip it.

TRBV14,TRBJ1-1,TRBD1,16,many,CASRESGGQGDTEAFF,TGTGCCAGCAGGGAATCGGGGGGACAGGGAGACACTGAAGCTTTCTTT
TRBV20-1,TRBJ2-1,TRBD2,14,few,CSAKRLASYNEQFF,TGCAGTGCTAAGAGACTAGCGTCCTACAATGAGCAGTTCTTC
TRBV20-1,TRBJ1-1,.,14,few,CSADVGGQVPEAFF,TGCAGTGCTGACGTTGGGGGGCAAGTCCCTGAAGCTTTCTTT
TRBV19,TRBJ2-1,TRBD1,15,few,CASSMDRVGPNEQFF,TGTGCCAGTAGTATGGACAGGGTGGGTCCCAATGAGCAGTTCTTC
TRBV9,TRBJ2-6,.,18,few,CASRGAGTDHSGANVLTF,TGTGCCAGCAGGGGGGCCGGGACCGACCACTCTGGGGCCAACGTCCTGACTTTC
TRBV5-4,TRBJ2-5,.,13,.,CASSQTVVETQYF,TGTGCCAGCAGCCAGACAGTGGTGGAGACCCAGTACTTC
TRBV12-5,TRBJ2-3,.,13,many,CASGLLEGHTQYF,TGTGCTAGTGGTCTCCTCGAGGGCCATACGCAGTATTTT
TRBV10-3,TRBJ2-3,TRBD2,17,many,CAISGLAGILGTDTQYF,TGTGCCATCAGTGGACTAGCGGGAATCCTAGGAACAGATACGCAGTATTTT
TRBV12-3/TRBV12-4,TRBJ2-2,.,14,.,CASRVGGDTGELFF,TGTGCCAGCAGGGTGGGAGGCGACACCGGGGAGCTGTTTTTT
TRBV28,TRBJ2-3,.,15,.,CASSWTEDRTDTQYF,TGTGCCAGCAGTTGGACAGAAGACCGCACAGATACGCAGTATTTT
TRBV9,TRBJ1-5,.,15,few,CASSPHGDSNQPQHF,TGTGCCAGCAGCCCCCACGGAGATAGCAATCAGCCCCAGCATTTT
TRBV12-3/TRBV12-4,TRBJ1-1,TRBD1,15,few,CASSIGTGRSTEAFF,TGTGCCAGCAGTATCGGGACAGGACGGAGCACTGAAGCTTTCTTT
TRBV29-1,TRBJ1-6,TRBD1,15,few,CSVEEGTGNNSPLHF,TGCAGCGTTGAAGAGGGGACAGGAAATAATTCACCCCTCCACTTT
TRBV6-2/TRBV6-3,TRBJ2-5,.,14,few,CATRGTTLKETQYF,TGTGCCACAAGGGGGACAACCCTGAAGGAGACCCAGTACTTC
TRBV19,TRBJ2-3,.,15,few,CASSSAIRFTDTQYF,TGTGCCAGTAGTTCAGCGATACGGTTTACAGATACGCAGTATTTT
TRBV7-8,TRBJ1-6,TRBD1,14,many,CASSFDRGNSPLHF,TGTGCCAGCAGCTTTGACAGGGGTAATTCACCCCTCCACTTT
TRBV15,TRBJ2-7,.,15,few,CATSTPEGRFHEQYF,TGTGCCACCAGCACCCCCGAGGGGCGCTTCCACGAGCAGTACTTC
TRBV27,TRBJ1-5,.,14,few,CASSPALGGQPQHF,TGTGCCAGCAGTCCGGCGTTGGGGGGCCAGCCCCAGCATTTT
TRBV7-9,TRBJ2-3,.,14,.,CASSLGAYTDTQYF,TGTGCCAGCAGCTTAGGGGCGTACACAGATACGCAGTATTTT
TRBV7-8,TRBJ2-3,.,19,.,CASSQSYERAPLEGDTQYF,TGTGCCAGCAGCCAATCCTACGAAAGGGCGCCCCTAGAAGGAGATACGCAGTATTTT
TRBV19,TRBJ2-1,TRBD2,16,.,CASSIFGGANYNEQFF,TGTGCCAGTAGTATATTCGGGGGGGCGAATTACAATGAGCAGTTCTTC
TRBV29-1,TRBJ2-7,.,13,.,CSVIQDPPYEQYF,TGCAGCGTTATCCAGGACCCCCCCTACGAGCAGTACTTC
TRBV2,TRBJ1-1,.,12,few,CASRQGNTEAFF,TGTGCCAGCAGACAGGGGAACACTGAAGCTTTCTTT
TRBV7-2,TRBJ2-1,TRBD2,15,many,CASSLQTGGPDEQFF,TGTGCCAGCAGCTTACAGACGGGAGGGCCAGATGAGCAGTTCTTC
TRBV9,TRBJ2-4,.,16,.,CASSVEPSPGKDIQYF,TGTGCCAGCAGCGTAGAACCGTCCCCGGGCAAAGACATTCAGTACTTC
TRBV18,TRBJ2-3,TRBD1,15,.,CASSPGQGHTDTQYF,TGTGCCAGCTCACCGGGACAGGGACACACAGATACGCAGTATTTT